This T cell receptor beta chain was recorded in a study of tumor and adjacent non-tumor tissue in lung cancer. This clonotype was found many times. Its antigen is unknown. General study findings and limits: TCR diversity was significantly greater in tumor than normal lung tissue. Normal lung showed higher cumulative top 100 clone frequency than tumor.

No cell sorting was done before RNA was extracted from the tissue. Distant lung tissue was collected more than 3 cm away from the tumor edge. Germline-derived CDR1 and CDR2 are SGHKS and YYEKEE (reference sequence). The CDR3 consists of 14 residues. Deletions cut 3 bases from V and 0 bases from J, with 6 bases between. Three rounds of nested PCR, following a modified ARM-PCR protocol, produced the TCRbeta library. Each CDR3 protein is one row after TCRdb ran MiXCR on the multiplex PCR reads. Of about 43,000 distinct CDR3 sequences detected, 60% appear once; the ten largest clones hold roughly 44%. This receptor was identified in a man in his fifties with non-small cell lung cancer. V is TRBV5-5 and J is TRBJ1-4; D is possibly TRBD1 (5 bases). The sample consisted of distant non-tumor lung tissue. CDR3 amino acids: CASSWDPTNEKLFF. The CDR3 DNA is TGTGCCAGCAGCTGGGACCCAACTAATGAAAAACTGTTTTTT. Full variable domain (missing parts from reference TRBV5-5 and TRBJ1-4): DAGVTQSPTHLIKTRGQQVTLRCSPISGHKSVSWYQQVLGQGPQFIFQYYEKEERGRGNFPDRFSARQFPNYSSELNVNALLLGDSALYLCASSWDPTNEKLFFGSGTQLSVL.